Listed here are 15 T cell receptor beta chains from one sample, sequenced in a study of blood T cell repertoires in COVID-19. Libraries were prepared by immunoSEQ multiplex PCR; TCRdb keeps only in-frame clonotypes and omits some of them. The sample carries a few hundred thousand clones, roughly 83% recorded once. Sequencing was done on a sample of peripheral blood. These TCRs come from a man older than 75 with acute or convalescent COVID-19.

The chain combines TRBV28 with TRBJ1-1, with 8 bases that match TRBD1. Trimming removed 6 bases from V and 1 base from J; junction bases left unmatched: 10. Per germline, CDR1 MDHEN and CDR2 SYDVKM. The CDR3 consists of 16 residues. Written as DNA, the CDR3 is TGTGCCAGCAGCCCAGCCCACGACAGGGGGAACACTGAAGCTTTCTTT. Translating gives CASSPAHDRGNTEAFF.

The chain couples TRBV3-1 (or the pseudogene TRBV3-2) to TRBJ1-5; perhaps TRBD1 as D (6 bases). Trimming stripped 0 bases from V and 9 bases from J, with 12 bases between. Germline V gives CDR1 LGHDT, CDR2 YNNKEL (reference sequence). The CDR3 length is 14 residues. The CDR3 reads CASSQDLRGGPQHF. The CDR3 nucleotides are TGTGCCAGCAGCCAAGATCTGAGGGGGGGGCCCCAGCATTTT.

CDR3 coding DNA: TGTGCCAGCAGCCCCAGCAGGCACCCCCTCTCCTACGAGCAGTACTTC. It translates to CASSPSRHPLSYEQYF. The chain uses TRBV3-1 (or the pseudogene TRBV3-2) and TRBJ2-7; no reliable D call. Germline V gives CDR1 LGHDT, CDR2 YNNKEL (reference sequence). The V and J ends lost 4 bases and 0 bases respectively, with 16 bases between them. This CDR3 is built from 16 residues.

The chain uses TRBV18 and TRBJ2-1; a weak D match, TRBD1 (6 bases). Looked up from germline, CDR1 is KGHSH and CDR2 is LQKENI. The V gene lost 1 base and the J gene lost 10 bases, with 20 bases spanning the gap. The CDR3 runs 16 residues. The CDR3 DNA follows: TGTGCCAGCTCACCACTAGGGCTTGCAGGGGCGCACGAGCAGTTCTTC. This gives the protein CASSPLGLAGAHEQFF.

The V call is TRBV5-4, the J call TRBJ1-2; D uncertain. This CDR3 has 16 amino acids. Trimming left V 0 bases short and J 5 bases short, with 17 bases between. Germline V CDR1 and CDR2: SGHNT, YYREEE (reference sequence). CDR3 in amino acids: CASSLEGWGSGYGYTF. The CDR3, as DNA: TGTGCCAGCAGCTTGGAGGGTTGGGGATCGGGATATGGCTACACCTTC.

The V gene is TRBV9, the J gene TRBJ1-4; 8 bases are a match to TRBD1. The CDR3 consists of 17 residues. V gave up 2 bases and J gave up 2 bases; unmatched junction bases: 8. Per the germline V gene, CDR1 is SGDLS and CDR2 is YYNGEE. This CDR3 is CASSVGQGGATNEKLFF. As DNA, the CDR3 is TGTGCCAGCAGCGTCGGACAGGGAGGGGCTACTAATGAAAAACTGTTTTTT.

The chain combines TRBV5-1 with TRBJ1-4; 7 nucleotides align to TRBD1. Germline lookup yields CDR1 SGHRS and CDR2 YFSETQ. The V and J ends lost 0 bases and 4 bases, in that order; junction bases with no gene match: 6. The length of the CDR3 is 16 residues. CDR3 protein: CASSLAPGQLNEKLFF. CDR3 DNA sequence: TGCGCCAGCAGCTTGGCCCCGGGACAGCTTAATGAAAAACTGTTTTTT.

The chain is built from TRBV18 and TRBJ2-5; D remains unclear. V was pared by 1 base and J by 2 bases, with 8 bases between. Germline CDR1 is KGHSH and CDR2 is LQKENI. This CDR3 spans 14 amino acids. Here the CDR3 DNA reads TGTGCCAGCTCACCACAGCACGGTCAAGAGACCCAGTACTTC. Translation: CASSPQHGQETQYF.

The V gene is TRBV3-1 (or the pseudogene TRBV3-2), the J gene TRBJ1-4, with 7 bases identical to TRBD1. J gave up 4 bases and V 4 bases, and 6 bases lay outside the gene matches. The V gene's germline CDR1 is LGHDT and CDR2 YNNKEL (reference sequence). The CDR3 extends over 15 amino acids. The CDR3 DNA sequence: TGTGCCAGCAGCCCCATGACAGGGCTTAATGAAAAACTGTTTTTT. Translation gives CASSPMTGLNEKLFF.

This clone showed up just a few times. CDR3 DNA: TGTGCCAGCAGTCACCAGGGGGGTCCCTATGGCTACACCTTC. Encoded protein: CASSHQGGPYGYTF. The V call is TRBV21-1, the J call TRBJ1-2; the tabulated D call, TRBD1, remains unverified against the DNA. TRBV21-1 is classified as a pseudogene. This CDR3 region has 14 residues.

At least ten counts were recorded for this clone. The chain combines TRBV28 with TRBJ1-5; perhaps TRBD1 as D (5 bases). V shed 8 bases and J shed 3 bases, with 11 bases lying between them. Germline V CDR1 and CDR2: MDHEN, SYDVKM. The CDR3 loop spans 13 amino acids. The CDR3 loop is CASDSGSNQPQHF. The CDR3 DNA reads TGTGCCAGCGACAGTGGCTCCAATCAGCCCCAGCATTTT.

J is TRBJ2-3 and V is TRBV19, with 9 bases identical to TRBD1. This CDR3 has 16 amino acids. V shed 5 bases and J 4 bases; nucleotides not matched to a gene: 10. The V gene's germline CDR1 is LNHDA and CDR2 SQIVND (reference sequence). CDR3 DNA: TGTGCCAGTAGTCGGCTTACAGGGGGCCTGGCAGATACGCAGTATTTT. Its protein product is CASSRLTGGLADTQYF.

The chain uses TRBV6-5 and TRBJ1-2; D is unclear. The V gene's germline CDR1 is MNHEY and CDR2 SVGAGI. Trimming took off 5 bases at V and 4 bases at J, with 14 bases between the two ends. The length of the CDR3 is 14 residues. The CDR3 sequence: CASSPKTQAYGYTF. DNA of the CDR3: TGTGCCAGCAGTCCCAAGACTCAAGCCTATGGCTACACCTTC.

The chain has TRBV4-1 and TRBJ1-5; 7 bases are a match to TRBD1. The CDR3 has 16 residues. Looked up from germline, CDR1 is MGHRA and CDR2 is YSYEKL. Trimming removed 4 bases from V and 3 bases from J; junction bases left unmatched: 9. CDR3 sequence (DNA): TGCGCCAGCAGCCCGGCGTCAGGGGGTTACAATCAGCCCCAGCATTTT. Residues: CASSPASGGYNQPQHF.

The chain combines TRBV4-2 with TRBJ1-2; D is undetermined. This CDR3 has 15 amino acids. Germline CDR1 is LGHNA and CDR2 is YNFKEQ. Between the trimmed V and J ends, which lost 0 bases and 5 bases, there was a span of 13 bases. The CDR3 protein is CASSQEPEGRYGYTF. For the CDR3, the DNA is TGTGCCAGCAGCCAAGAGCCTGAGGGTAGATATGGCTACACCTTC.